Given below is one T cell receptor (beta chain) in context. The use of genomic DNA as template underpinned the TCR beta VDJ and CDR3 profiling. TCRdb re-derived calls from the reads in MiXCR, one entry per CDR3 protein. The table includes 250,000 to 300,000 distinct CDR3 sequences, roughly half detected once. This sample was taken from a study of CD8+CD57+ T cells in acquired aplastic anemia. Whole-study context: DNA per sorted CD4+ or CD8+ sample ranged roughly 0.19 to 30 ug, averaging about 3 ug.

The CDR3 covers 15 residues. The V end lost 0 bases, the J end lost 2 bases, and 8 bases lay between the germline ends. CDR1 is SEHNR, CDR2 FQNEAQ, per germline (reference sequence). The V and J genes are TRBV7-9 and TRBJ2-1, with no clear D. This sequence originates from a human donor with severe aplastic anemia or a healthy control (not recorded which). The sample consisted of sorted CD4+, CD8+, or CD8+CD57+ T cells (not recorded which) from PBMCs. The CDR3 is CASSLALGTYNEQFF. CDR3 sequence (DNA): TGTGCCAGCAGCTTAGCGCTTGGGACCTACAATGAGCAGTTCTTC.